Listed here are 31 T cell receptor beta chains from one sample, sequenced in a study of Ad26.COV2.S vaccination and SARS-CoV-2 variants. Assay: immunoSEQ multiplex PCR; the TCRdb copy retains only in-frame clones and omits some. The table records some 300,000 clones, around 85% of them present only once. The treatment was: roughly 20 received Ad26.COV2.S at low or high dose, single or two shots; a few received placebo; per-sample allocation not given. After the first vaccine or placebo injection, samples were drawn on day 63. The material was peripheral blood, obtained in a trial of Ad26.COV2.S vaccine versus placebo. The receptors shown here come from a person aged 18-60 years who received the Ad26.COV2.S COVID-19 vaccine or a placebo.

This clone has only a few counts. V usage is TRBV10-2 and J usage is TRBJ2-2, with D perhaps TRBD1 or TRBD2 (5 bases each). The V gene lost 10 bases and the J gene lost 2 bases, with 11 bases spanning the gap. The CDR3 spans 13 residues. Per the germline V gene, CDR1 is WSHSY and CDR2 is SAAADI. As DNA, the CDR3 is TGCGCCACCTGGGACGCCAACACCGGGGAGCTGTTTTTT. Its protein is CATWDANTGELFF.

This rearrangement joins TRBV7-9 to TRBJ2-2; a weak D match, TRBD2 (6 bases). Trimming took off 11 bases at V and 0 bases at J, with 19 bases between the two ends. The CDR3 totals 16 residues. Germline values: CDR1 SEHNR, CDR2 FQNEAQ (reference sequence). CDR3 in DNA: TGTGCCGGCGAAACCCCGGGACTCACGAACACCGGGGAGCTGTTTTTT. Translation: CAGETPGLTNTGELFF.

This chain links TRBV28 with TRBJ1-1, with TRBD1 as a possible D gene (5 bases). V was trimmed by 3 bases and J by 0 bases, leaving 23 bases between them. The CDR3 contains 19 residues. From germline, CDR1 is MDHEN and CDR2 SYDVKM. The CDR3 nucleotides read TGTGCCAGCAGTTTTAAGTGGTTCGGGGGTTTGTCCGTGAACACTGAAGCTTTCTTT. Its translation: CASSFKWFGGLSVNTEAFF.

The chain joins TRBV6-5 to TRBJ1-5; D unresolved. Germline lookup yields CDR1 MNHEY and CDR2 SVGAGI. Trimming pared 5 bases from V and 3 bases from J, leaving 2 bases between. This CDR3 is 11 amino acids long. In DNA, the CDR3 is TGTGCCAGCAGTACCAATCAGCCCCAGCATTTT. It specifies CASSTNQPQHF.

The genes are TRBV11-2 and TRBJ2-5, with D perhaps TRBD1 or TRBD2 (6 bases each). Germline CDR1 reads SGHAT; CDR2 reads FQNNGV. This CDR3 contains 16 residues. The V end was cut by 1 base, the J end by 1 base, with 13 bases between. The CDR3 loop is CASSLVGGPPQETQYF. CDR3 bases: TGTGCCAGCAGCTTAGTAGGGGGGCCCCCCCAAGAGACCCAGTACTTC.

This clone appeared a few times. The J gene is TRBJ1-2, the V gene TRBV28, with 10 bases aligning to TRBD1. V lost 4 bases to trimming and J lost 1 base; unmatched junction nucleotides: 3. CDR3 length equals 15 residues. Germline CDR1 reads MDHEN; CDR2 reads SYDVKM. CDR3 protein: CASSWGTGVNYGYTF. In DNA form, the CDR3 reads TGTGCCAGCAGTTGGGGGACAGGGGTTAACTATGGCTACACCTTC.

In this sample, this clone turned up many times. This sequence joins TRBV2 and TRBJ1-3; TRBD1 matches 9 bases. V dropped 4 bases and J dropped 0; count of bases not matched to a gene: 7. Per the germline V gene, CDR1 is SNHLY and CDR2 is FYNNEI. There are 17 residues in the CDR3. CDR3 DNA sequence: TGTGCCAGCAGTGCTAGTCGGACAGGGGCCTCTGGAAACACCATATATTTT. Encoded protein: CASSASRTGASGNTIYF.

The chain joins TRBV2 to TRBJ2-2; no clear D gene. The CDR3 is 14 amino acids. In germline, CDR1 is SNHLY, CDR2 FYNNEI. The V end was cut by 8 bases, the J end by 1 base, with 11 bases between. CDR3 residues: CASESQKNTGELFF. The CDR3 DNA follows: TGTGCCAGCGAAAGTCAGAAGAACACCGGGGAGCTGTTTTTT.

The V and J genes are TRBV7-9 and TRBJ2-3, with TRBD2 identical over 7 bases. CDR3 length: 16 amino acids. V was clipped by 5 bases and J by 7 bases; unmatched bases: 15. Germline CDR1 SEHNR, CDR2 FQNEAQ (reference sequence). The DNA for the CDR3 is TGTGCCAGCAGCCAAGGCGGCGGGGGAGCCATCTATACGCAGTATTTT. This gives the protein CASSQGGGGAIYTQYF.

This clone was seen once. The V and J genes are TRBV28 and TRBJ2-2, with D possibly matching TRBD1 (6 bases). CDR3 length equals 18 residues. CDR1 and CDR2 (germline): MDHEN, SYDVKM. Between the trimmed V and J ends, which lost 7 bases and 0 bases, there was a span of 21 bases. As DNA, the CDR3 is TGTGCCAGCATCCCCTTGGGGCGAAAGGGGGCGAACACCGGGGAGCTGTTTTTT. Its translation is CASIPLGRKGANTGELFF.

This clone occurred once. The rearrangement joins TRBV6-5 to TRBJ2-7; D may be TRBD2 (5 bases). CDR3 length: 12 residues. Germline V gene data show CDR1 as MNHEY and CDR2 as SVGAGI. Trimming took 11 bases from V and 3 from J, leaving 14 bases between them. The DNA of the CDR3 is TGTGCCGCCGGACTGAGGGTCTACGAGCAGTACTTC. Its protein is CAAGLRVYEQYF.

The table lists this clone with a count of one. The chain joins TRBV5-5 to TRBJ1-2; D remains ambiguous. The CDR3 loop spans 18 amino acids. Looked up from germline, CDR1 is SGHKS and CDR2 is YYEKEE (reference sequence). V was cut by 0 bases and J by 0 bases, with 18 bases left in between. The CDR3 protein is CASSLGLIWENPNYGYTF. The DNA for the CDR3 is TGTGCCAGCAGCTTGGGCTTGATATGGGAAAACCCTAACTATGGCTACACCTTC. Full variable domain (remainder filled in from reference TRBV5-5 and TRBJ1-2): DAGVTQSPTHLIKTRGQQVTLRCSPISGHKSVSWYQQVLGQGPQFIFQYYEKEERGRGNFPDRFSARQFPNYSSELNVNALLLGDSALYLCASSLGLIWENPNYGYTFGSGTRLTVV.

The CDR3 spells CASSLGQVGSGNTIYF. CDR3 DNA sequence: TGCGCCAGCAGCTTAGGGCAGGTCGGCTCTGGAAACACCATATATTTT. The gene calls are TRBV5-1 and TRBJ1-3; no clear D. Germline-derived CDR1 and CDR2 are SGHRS and YFSETQ. V lost 2 bases and J lost 0, with 12 bases in between. The length of the CDR3 is 16 residues.

In regard to this clone: Other DNA sequences in the sample encode the same CDR3. The V call is TRBV10-3, the J call TRBJ1-2; possibly TRBD1 for D (6 bases). The CDR3 length is 14 residues. Between the trimmed V and J ends, which lost 4 bases and 2 bases, there was a span of 11 bases. Germline assignment: CDR1 ENHRY and CDR2 SYGVKD. The CDR3, as DNA: TGTGCCATCAGTGGCCAGGGGTTAAACTATGGCTACACCTTC. Protein sequence: CAISGQGLNYGYTF.

V is TRBV9 and J is TRBJ1-1; unclear D gene. Germline values: CDR1 SGDLS, CDR2 YYNGEE. Trimming shortened V by 4 bases and J by 1 base, and 11 bases separated the two germline ends. The CDR3 contains 14 residues. DNA for the CDR3: TGTGCCAGCAGCCCCAGTTCCAGGAACACTGAAGCTTTCTTT. It translates to CASSPSSRNTEAFF.

The chain uses TRBV29-1 and TRBJ2-2; D gene ambiguous. The CDR3 loop spans 14 amino acids. Germline values: CDR1 SQVTM, CDR2 ANQGSEA. Trimming cost V 4 bases and J 0 bases, with 9 bases left between them. The CDR3 sequence is CSVGPSTNTGELFF. The CDR3 coding sequence is TGCAGCGTTGGCCCCAGTACGAACACCGGGGAGCTGTTTTTT.

V and J are TRBV6-1 and TRBJ1-5; no firm D call. The CDR3 is 14 residues long. The germline V gene has CDR1 MNHNS and CDR2 SASEGT. The germline V and J ends were trimmed by 3 bases and 10 bases, with 16 bases remaining between them. The CDR3 coding sequence is TGTGCCAGCAGTGAGGGAAGACCGGGCTACCCCCAGCATTTT. Protein product: CASSEGRPGYPQHF.

The V gene is TRBV2, the J gene TRBJ2-1, with D perhaps matching TRBD2 (5 bases). The V end was cut by 5 bases, the J end by 4 bases, with 9 bases between. This CDR3 contains 13 residues. In germline, CDR1 is SNHLY, CDR2 FYNNEI. The CDR3 spells CASSPTSYNEQFF. DNA of the CDR3: TGTGCCAGCAGTCCTACTAGTTACAATGAGCAGTTCTTC.

The gene calls are TRBV28 and TRBJ1-1, with no clear D. V lost 11 bases to trimming and J lost 7 bases, with 14 bases between them. The CDR3 covers 11 residues. CDR1 is MDHEN, CDR2 SYDVKM, per germline. DNA of the CDR3: TGTGCCCTCGTAAGAGGCCGTGAAGCTTTCTTT. Protein sequence: CALVRGREAFF.

The chain carries TRBV11-2 and TRBJ2-2; 8 bases line up with TRBD2. Germline lookup yields CDR1 SGHAT and CDR2 FQNNGV. V dropped 0 bases and J dropped 7; count of bases not matched to a gene: 7. The CDR3 totals 16 residues. As DNA, the CDR3 is TGTGCCAGCAGCTTAGACCGGACTAGCTTGAGCGGGGAGCTGTTTTTT. Translation gives CASSLDRTSLSGELFF.

This clone has more than one count but fewer than ten. The rearrangement uses TRBV11-3 and TRBJ2-7; the D is unclear. The CDR3 spans 10 residues. Trimming cost V 3 bases and J 3 bases, with 0 bases left between them. Germline values: CDR1 SGHNT, CDR2 YENEEA. CDR3 region: CASSFYEQYF. The CDR3 DNA is TGTGCCAGCAGCTTCTACGAGCAGTACTTC.

V and J are TRBV18 and TRBJ1-4, with D perhaps matching TRBD1 (5 bases). Germline values: CDR1 KGHSH, CDR2 LQKENI. V was clipped by 3 bases and J by 5 bases, with 7 bases between them. This CDR3 spans 13 amino acids. The CDR3 DNA reads TGTGCCAGCTCACCCCGACAGAATGAAAAACTGTTTTTT. It translates to CASSPRQNEKLFF.

V is TRBV7-9 and J is TRBJ2-7; TRBD2 matches at 7 bases. There are 15 residues in the CDR3. The V gene end was trimmed by 6 bases and the J gene end by 9 bases; junction bases not matched to a gene: 17. Per germline, CDR1 SEHNR and CDR2 FQNEAQ (reference sequence). The CDR3 DNA reads as TGTGCCAGCAGTCCTGGGGGGGTACTTAGCATACGGCAGTACTTC. Translated, it gives CASSPGGVLSIRQYF.

This sequence joins TRBV2 and TRBJ2-3; 11 bases fit TRBD1. The V and J ends lost 4 bases and 2 bases, in that order; junction bases with no gene match: 8. The CDR3 consists of 17 residues. Per the germline V gene, CDR1 is SNHLY and CDR2 is FYNNEI. The CDR3 sequence is CASSARTGGLNTDTQYF. CDR3 bases: TGTGCCAGCAGTGCTCGGACAGGGGGCTTGAACACAGATACGCAGTATTTT.

The J gene is TRBJ1-2, the V gene TRBV6-6, with D perhaps matching TRBD1 (5 bases). V was pared by 7 bases and J by 2 bases, with 17 bases between. Germline V gives CDR1 MNHNY, CDR2 SVGAGI (reference sequence). The CDR3 length is 15 residues. CDR3 protein: CASTPRDRGNYGYTF. CDR3 DNA: TGTGCCAGCACCCCTAGGGACCGAGGGAACTATGGCTACACCTTC.

This clone was observed once. Within the sample, other DNA sequences also encode this same CDR3. The chain combines TRBV6-1 with TRBJ1-5; D remains ambiguous. The CDR3 spans 13 residues. The germline V gene encodes CDR1 MNHNS and CDR2 SASEGT. Trimming took off 0 bases at V and 4 bases at J, with 4 bases between the two ends. The CDR3 region is CASSEAGNQPQHF. The DNA for the CDR3 is TGTGCCAGCAGTGAAGCGGGGAATCAGCCCCAGCATTTT.

CDR3 region: CASSKRGAEAFF. The CDR3 nucleotides are TGTGCCAGCAGCAAACGAGGGGCAGAAGCTTTCTTT. This rearrangement joins TRBV21-1 to TRBJ1-1. TRBV21-1 is a pseudogene locus. This CDR3 region has 12 residues.

V usage is TRBV7-2 and J usage is TRBJ2-1; no firm D call. CDR3 length equals 13 residues. CDR1 is SGHTA and CDR2 is FQGNSA in the germline V gene. Trimming took 0 bases from V and 10 from J, leaving 10 bases between them. The CDR3 nucleotides are TGTGCCAGCAGCTTAGCGTTGGGCACGGAGCAGTTCTTC. This codes for CASSLALGTEQFF.

The chain uses TRBV6-1 and TRBJ2-7, with D hard to call. CDR1 is MNHNS and CDR2 is SASEGT in the germline V gene. Trimming stripped 3 bases from V and 2 bases from J, with 8 bases between. The CDR3 is made up of 13 amino acids. The CDR3 loop is CASSDGPTYEQYF. The CDR3 DNA follows: TGTGCCAGCAGTGATGGGCCGACCTACGAGCAGTACTTC.

The chain is built from TRBV2 and TRBJ1-1; 9 bases map to TRBD1. The CDR3 spans 14 residues. Germline lookup yields CDR1 SNHLY and CDR2 FYNNEI. Unmatched junction bases numbered 7, after V lost 6 bases and J lost 5 bases. The DNA of the CDR3 is TGTGCCAGCAGGGCCGGGACAGGGACGACTGAAGCTTTCTTT. Amino acids: CASRAGTGTTEAFF.

This chain connects TRBV10-3 to TRBJ2-1, with a possible D match to TRBD2 (5 bases). Germline lookup yields CDR1 ENHRY and CDR2 SYGVKD. V lost 0 bases and J 0 bases, leaving 15 bases between the germline ends. The length of the CDR3 is 18 residues. In nucleotides, the CDR3 is TGTGCCATCAGTGAGTCGAACATGCCCCGGGGCTCCTACAATGAGCAGTTCTTC. As protein: CAISESNMPRGSYNEQFF.